Described below is a single T cell receptor beta chain sequence and its context. These data are taken from a study of graft-versus-host responses after intestinal transplantation. In the study overall: Each of the recipients got a multivisceral, liver-intestinal, or isolated intestinal transplant.

The data were produced by immunoSEQ multiplex PCR, yet TCRdb's version contains in-frame clones alone and is incomplete. The data contain roughly 99,000 clones, about 82% of them seen just once; the ten biggest clones take up around 1.4%. The germline CDR1 and CDR2 sequences are SGHRS and YFSETQ. This CDR3 is built from 16 residues. The V end was cut by 4 bases, the J end by 3 bases, with 16 bases between. The chain couples TRBV5-1 to TRBJ1-4; a weak D match, TRBD1 (5 bases). This sequence originates from a human patient who received an intestinal transplant, so some T cells may come from the graft donor. Specimen: PBMCs, collected 255 days after intestinal transplant. DNA for the CDR3: TGCGCCAGCAGCCCCAACCTACGGGACCCTAATGAAAAACTGTTTTTT. Residues: CASSPNLRDPNEKLFF.